These 6 T cell receptor beta chains came from one sample sequenced in a study of OX40 agonist ivuxolimab in advanced cancers. The assay was immunoSEQ multiplex PCR, and TCRdb's table has in-frame clones only and misses some. The sample carries roughly 77,000 clones, approximately 84% recorded once. The input for sequencing was CD4+ or CD8+ T cells sorted from blood, taken in a trial of the OX40 agonist ivuxolimab. The origin of the receptors is an adult with an advanced solid tumor such as melanoma, head and neck, liver or kidney cancer.

The chain recombines TRBV9 with TRBJ1-3, with D tentatively TRBD1 (5 bases). Germline CDR1 SGDLS, CDR2 YYNGEE. With 0 bases removed from V and 2 bases from J, the gap between germline ends came to 12 bases. The CDR3 is made up of 16 amino acids. CDR3 in amino acids: CASSVAGGSAGNTIYF. The CDR3, as DNA: TGTGCCAGCAGCGTAGCGGGGGGTTCTGCTGGAAACACCATATATTTT. The full variable domain, its missing parts supplied by reference TRBV9 and TRBJ1-3, is DSGVTQTPKHLITATGQRVTLRCSPRSGDLSVYWYQQSLDQGLQFLIQYYNGEERAKGNILERFSAQQFPDLHSELNLSSLELGDSALYFCASSVAGGSAGNTIYFGEGSWLTVV.

V and J are TRBV29-1 and TRBJ1-4; TRBD1 agrees at 9 bases. Germline-derived CDR1 and CDR2 are SQVTM and ANQGSEA. Unmatched junction bases numbered 13, after V lost 6 bases and J lost 8 bases. The CDR3 length is 15 residues. CDR3 region: CSVDSSGQGGEKLFF. CDR3 nucleotide sequence: TGCAGCGTAGACTCCTCGGGACAGGGAGGAGAAAAACTGTTTTTT.

This chain uses TRBV14 with TRBJ1-2, with D unclear. Trimming cost V 0 bases and J 8 bases, with 16 bases left between them. Germline CDR1 reads SGHDN; CDR2 reads FVKESK. CDR3 size: 15 residues. The CDR3 region has the DNA TGTGCCAGCAGCCAAGATATTTTTCGGCCAGACGGCTACACCTTC. Translation: CASSQDIFRPDGYTF.

Remarks on this clone: A much larger clone lies one base from this, so it may be a read error. V usage is TRBV14 and J usage is TRBJ2-7; D call uncertain. V was clipped by 4 bases and J by 6 bases, with 19 bases between them. CDR3 length: 15 residues. CDR1 and CDR2 from the germline V gene are SGHDN and FVKESK. The CDR3 DNA follows: TGTGCCAGCAGCCCAAGCCGGGCCCTTACCCCCGAGCAGTACTTC. This sequence encodes CASSPSRALTPEQYF.

This chain connects TRBV19 to TRBJ2-2, with 7 bases matching TRBD1. This CDR3 contains 13 residues. The V segment lost 10 bases and the J segment 4 bases; nucleotides outside the gene matches: 6. Germline CDR1 LNHDA, CDR2 SQIVND (reference sequence). This CDR3 reads CATRQGRTGELFF. CDR3 nucleotide sequence: TGTGCCACTCGACAGGGACGCACCGGGGAGCTGTTTTTT.

The chain joins TRBV30 to TRBJ2-1, with TRBD2 identical over 8 bases. Germline CDR1 GTSNPN, CDR2 SVGIG (reference sequence). The CDR3 consists of 17 residues. V lost 0 bases to trimming and J lost 6 bases; unmatched junction nucleotides: 13. The CDR3 here is CAWSVRRAGGRFNEQFF. As DNA, the CDR3 is TGTGCCTGGAGTGTACGGAGGGCGGGCGGGAGGTTCAATGAGCAGTTCTTC.